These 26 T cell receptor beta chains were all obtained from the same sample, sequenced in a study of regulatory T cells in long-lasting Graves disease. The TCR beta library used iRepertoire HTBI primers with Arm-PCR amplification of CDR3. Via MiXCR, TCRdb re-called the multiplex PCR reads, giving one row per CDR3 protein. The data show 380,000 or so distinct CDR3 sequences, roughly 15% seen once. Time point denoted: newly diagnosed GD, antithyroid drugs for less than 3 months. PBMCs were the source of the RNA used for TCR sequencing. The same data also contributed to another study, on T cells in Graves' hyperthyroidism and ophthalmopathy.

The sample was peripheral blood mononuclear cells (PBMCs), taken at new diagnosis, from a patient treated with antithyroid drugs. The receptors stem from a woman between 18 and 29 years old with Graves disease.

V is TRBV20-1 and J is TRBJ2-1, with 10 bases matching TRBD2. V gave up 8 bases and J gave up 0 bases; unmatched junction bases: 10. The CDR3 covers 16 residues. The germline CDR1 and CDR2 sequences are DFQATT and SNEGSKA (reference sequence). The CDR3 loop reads CSPDKAGGNSYNEQFF. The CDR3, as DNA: TGCAGTCCGGATAAAGCGGGAGGGAACTCCTACAATGAGCAGTTCTTC.

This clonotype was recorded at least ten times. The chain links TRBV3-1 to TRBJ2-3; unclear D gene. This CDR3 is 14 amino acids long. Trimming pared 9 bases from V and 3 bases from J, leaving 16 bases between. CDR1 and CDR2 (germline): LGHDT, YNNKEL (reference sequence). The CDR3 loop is CASGRRGSTDTQYF. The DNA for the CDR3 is TGTGCCAGTGGCCGTCGCGGAAGTACAGATACGCAGTATTTT.

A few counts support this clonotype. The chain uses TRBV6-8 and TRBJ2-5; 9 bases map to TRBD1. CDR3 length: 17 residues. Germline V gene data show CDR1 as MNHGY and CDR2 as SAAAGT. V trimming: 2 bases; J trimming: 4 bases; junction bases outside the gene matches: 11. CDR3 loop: CASSYMRTGVLAETQYF. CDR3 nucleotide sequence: TGTGCCAGCAGTTACATGCGGACAGGGGTTCTAGCAGAGACCCAGTACTTC.

The CDR3 region is CASSLGQGWDTQYF. CDR3 nucleotide sequence: TGTGCCAGCAGCTTGGGACAGGGGTGGGATACGCAGTATTTT. The chain combines TRBV7-3 with TRBJ2-3; 10 bases match TRBD1. The CDR3 covers 14 residues. Trimming took 3 bases from V and 6 from J; bases not matched to a gene: 3. Per the germline V gene, CDR1 is SGHTA and CDR2 is FQGTGA.

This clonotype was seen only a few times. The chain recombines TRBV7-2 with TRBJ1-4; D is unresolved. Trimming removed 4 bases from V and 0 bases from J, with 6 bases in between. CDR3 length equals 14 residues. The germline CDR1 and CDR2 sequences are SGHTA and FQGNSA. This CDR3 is CASSYTPTNEKLFF. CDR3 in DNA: TGTGCCAGCAGCTATACCCCAACTAATGAAAAACTGTTTTTT. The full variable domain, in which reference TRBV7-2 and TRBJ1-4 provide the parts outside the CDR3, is GAGVSQSPSNKVTEKGKDVELRCDPISGHTALYWYRQSLGQGLEFLIYFQGNSAPDKSGLPSDRFSAERTGGSVSTLTIQRTQQEDSAVYLCASSYTPTNEKLFFGSGTQLSVL.

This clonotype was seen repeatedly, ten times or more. In DNA, the CDR3 is TGTGCCAGCAGCCTACAAAGGTCAACCTACGAGCAGTACTTC. This translates into CASSLQRSTYEQYF. The chain has TRBV7-9 and TRBJ2-7; D remains unclear. V lost 5 bases to trimming and J lost 2 bases, with 13 bases between them. Per germline, CDR1 SEHNR and CDR2 FQNEAQ (reference sequence). CDR3 length equals 14 residues. Full variable domain (rest looked up from reference TRBV7-9 and TRBJ2-7): DTGVSQNPRHKITKRGQNVTFRCDPISEHNRLYWYRQTLGQGPEFLTYFQNEAQLEKSRLLSDRFSAERPKGSFSTLEIQRTEQGDSAMYLCASSLQRSTYEQYFGPGTRLTVT.

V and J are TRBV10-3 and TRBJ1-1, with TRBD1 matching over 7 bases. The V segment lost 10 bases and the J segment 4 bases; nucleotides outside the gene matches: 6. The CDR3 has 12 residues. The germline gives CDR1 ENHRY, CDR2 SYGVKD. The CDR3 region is CATQGGATEAFF. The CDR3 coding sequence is TGTGCCACCCAGGGGGGTGCCACTGAAGCTTTCTTT.

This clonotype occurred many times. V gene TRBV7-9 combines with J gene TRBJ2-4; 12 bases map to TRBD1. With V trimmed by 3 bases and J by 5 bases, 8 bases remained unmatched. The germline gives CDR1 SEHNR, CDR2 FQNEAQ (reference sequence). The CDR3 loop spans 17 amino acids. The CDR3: CASSFTGTGGLQNIQYF. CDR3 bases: TGTGCCAGCAGCTTCACCGGGACAGGGGGCCTGCAAAACATTCAGTACTTC.

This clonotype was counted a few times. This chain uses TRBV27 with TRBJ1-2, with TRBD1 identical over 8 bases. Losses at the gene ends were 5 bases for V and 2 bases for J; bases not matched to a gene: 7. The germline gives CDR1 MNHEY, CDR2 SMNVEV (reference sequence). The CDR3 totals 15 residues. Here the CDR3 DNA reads TGTGCCAGCAGTCCATGGGGACAGGAGAACTATGGCTACACCTTC. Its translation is CASSPWGQENYGYTF.

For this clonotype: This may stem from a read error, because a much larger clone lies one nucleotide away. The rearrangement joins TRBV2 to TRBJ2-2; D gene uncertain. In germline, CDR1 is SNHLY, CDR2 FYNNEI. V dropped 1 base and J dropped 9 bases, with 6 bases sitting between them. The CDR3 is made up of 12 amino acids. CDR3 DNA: TGTGCCAGCAGTGAAGGGGCCAGGGAGCTGTTTTTT. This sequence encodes CASSEGARELFF.

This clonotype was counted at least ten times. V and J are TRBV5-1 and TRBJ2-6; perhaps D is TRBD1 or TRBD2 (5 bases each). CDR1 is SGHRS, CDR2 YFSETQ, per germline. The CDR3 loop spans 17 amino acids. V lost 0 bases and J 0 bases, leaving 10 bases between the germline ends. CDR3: CASSLGGRTSGANVLTF. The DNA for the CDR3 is TGCGCCAGCAGCTTGGGGGGACGGACCTCTGGGGCCAACGTCCTGACTTTC.

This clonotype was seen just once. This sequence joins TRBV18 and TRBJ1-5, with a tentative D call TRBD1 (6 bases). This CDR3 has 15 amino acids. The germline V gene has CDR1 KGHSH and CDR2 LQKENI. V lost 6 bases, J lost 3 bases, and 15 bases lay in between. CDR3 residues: CASSQDRTANQPQHF. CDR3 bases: TGTGCCAGCTCGCAAGACAGGACTGCCAATCAGCCCCAGCATTTT.

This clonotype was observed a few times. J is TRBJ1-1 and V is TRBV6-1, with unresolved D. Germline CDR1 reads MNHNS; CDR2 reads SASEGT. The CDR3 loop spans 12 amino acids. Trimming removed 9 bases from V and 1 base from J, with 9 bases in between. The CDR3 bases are TGTGCCAGTATAGGACGGAACACTGAAGCTTTCTTT. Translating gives CASIGRNTEAFF.

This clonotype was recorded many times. The CDR3 spells CATSDFPRDYGYTF. In DNA form, the CDR3 reads TGTGCCACCAGTGATTTTCCCAGGGACTATGGCTACACCTTC. V usage is TRBV24-1 and J usage is TRBJ1-2, with D possibly being TRBD1 (5 bases). This CDR3 contains 14 residues. Trimming cost V 1 base and J 3 bases, with 8 bases left between them. CDR1 is KGHDR, CDR2 SFDVKD, per germline.

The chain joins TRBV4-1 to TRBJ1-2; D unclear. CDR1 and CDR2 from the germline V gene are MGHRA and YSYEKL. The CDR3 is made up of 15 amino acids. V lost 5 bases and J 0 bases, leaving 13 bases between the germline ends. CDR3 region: CASSSWTATNYGYTF. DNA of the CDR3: TGCGCCAGCAGCTCCTGGACGGCTACTAACTATGGCTACACCTTC.

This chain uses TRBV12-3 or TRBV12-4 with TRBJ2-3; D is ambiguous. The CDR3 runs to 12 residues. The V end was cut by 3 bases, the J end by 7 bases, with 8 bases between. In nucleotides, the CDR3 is TGTGCCAGCAGTTTTTCGCTAAATACGCAGTATTTT. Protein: CASSFSLNTQYF.

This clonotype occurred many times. CDR3: CASSVAEDYEQYF. CDR3 sequence (DNA): TGTGCCAGCAGCGTAGCCGAAGACTACGAGCAGTACTTC. The chain recombines TRBV9 with TRBJ2-7; no reliable D call. CDR1 and CDR2 (germline): SGDLS, YYNGEE. This CDR3 is built from 13 residues. Trimming pared 0 bases from V and 3 bases from J, leaving 7 bases between. The full variable domain, its missing parts supplied by reference TRBV9 and TRBJ2-7, is DSGVTQTPKHLITATGQRVTLRCSPRSGDLSVYWYQQSLDQGLQFLIQYYNGEERAKGNILERFSAQQFPDLHSELNLSSLELGDSALYFCASSVAEDYEQYFGPGTRLTVT.

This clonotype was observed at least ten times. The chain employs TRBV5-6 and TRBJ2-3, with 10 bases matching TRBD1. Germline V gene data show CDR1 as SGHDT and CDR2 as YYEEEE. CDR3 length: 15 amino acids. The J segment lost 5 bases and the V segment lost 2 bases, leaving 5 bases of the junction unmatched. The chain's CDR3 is CASSFGTGAGDTQYF. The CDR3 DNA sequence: TGTGCCAGCAGCTTTGGGACAGGGGCGGGAGATACGCAGTATTTT.

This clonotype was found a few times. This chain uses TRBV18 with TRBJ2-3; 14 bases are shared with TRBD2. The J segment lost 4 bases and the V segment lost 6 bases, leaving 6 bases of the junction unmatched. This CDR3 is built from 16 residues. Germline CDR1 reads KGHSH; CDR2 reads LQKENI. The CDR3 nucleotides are TGTGCCAGCTCTCCGAGGACTAGCGGGGGGCCAGATACGCAGTATTTT. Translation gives CASSPRTSGGPDTQYF.

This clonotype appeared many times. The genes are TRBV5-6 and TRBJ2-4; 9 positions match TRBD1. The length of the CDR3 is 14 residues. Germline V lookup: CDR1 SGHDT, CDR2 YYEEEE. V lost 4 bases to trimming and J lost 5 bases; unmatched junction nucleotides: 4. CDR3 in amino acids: CASSMDRGQNIQYF. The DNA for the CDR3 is TGTGCCAGCAGCATGGACAGGGGTCAAAACATTCAGTACTTC.

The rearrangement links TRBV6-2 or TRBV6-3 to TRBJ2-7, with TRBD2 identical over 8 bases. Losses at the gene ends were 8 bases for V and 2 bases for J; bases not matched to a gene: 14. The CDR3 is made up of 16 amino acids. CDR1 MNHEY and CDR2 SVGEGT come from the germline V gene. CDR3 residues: CASGSHLLAETYEQYF. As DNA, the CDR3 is TGTGCCAGCGGATCCCACCTACTAGCGGAGACCTACGAGCAGTACTTC.

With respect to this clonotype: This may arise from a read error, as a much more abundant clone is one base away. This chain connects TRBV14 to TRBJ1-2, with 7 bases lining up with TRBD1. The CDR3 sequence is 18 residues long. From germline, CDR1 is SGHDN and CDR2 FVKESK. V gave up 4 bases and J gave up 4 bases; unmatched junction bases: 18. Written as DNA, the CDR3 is TGTGCCAGCAGCCCGCTTGGAGGAGGACAGGCGATGTCCTATGGCTACACCTTC. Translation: CASSPLGGGQAMSYGYTF.

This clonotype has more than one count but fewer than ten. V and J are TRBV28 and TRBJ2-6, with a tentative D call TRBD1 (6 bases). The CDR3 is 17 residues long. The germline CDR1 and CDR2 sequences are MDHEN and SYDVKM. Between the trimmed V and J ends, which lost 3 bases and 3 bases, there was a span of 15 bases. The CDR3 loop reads CASSFFGRGSGANVLTF. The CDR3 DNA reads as TGTGCCAGCAGTTTTTTTGGCAGGGGCAGTGGGGCCAACGTCCTGACTTTC.

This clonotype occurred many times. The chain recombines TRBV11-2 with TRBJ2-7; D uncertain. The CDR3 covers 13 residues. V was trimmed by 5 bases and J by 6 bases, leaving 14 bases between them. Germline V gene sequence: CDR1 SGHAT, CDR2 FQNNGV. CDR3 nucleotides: TGTGCCAGCAGCATAAGACCACGTCGCGAGCAGTACTTC. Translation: CASSIRPRREQYF.

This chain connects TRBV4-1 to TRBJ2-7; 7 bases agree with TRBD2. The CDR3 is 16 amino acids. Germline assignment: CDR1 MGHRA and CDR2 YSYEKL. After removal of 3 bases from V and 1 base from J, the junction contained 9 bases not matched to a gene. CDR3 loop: CASSQMAGGGSYEQYF. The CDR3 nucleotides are TGCGCCAGCAGCCAGATGGCCGGCGGGGGTTCCTACGAGCAGTACTTC.

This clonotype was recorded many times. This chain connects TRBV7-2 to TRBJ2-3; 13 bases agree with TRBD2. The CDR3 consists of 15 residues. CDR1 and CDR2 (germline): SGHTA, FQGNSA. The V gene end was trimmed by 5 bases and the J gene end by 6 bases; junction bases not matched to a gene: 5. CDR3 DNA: TGTGCCAGCAGCCAGACTAGCGGGAGGTTGGATACGCAGTATTTT. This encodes CASSQTSGRLDTQYF.